This paragraph covers one T cell receptor (beta chain) sequence. The data are from a study of human T cells and chemical hapten exposure. The ends were cut back, 3 bases at V and 3 bases at J, with 18 bases in the middle. This CDR3 region has 17 residues. The germline V gene has CDR1 MNHNS and CDR2 SASEGT. Library construction involved attaching unique molecular identifiers to individual cDNA molecules, which allowed quantitative, reproducible TCR counting. In the original workflow: Counting gave a median of around 90,000 TCRs per sample, with values ranging from about 20,000 to 750,000. TCRdb reprocessed the RACE reads with MiXCR, giving one entry per CDR3 protein. The V and J calls and clone size are TCRdb's, not the authors'. The repertoire includes about 180,000 distinct CDR3 sequences, almost 30% of them detected once, and roughly 3% sits in the top ten. Time point specified: pre-sensitization, week 0. Specified treatment: therapeutic diphenylcyclopropenone sensitization with weekly scalp DPC.

V usage is TRBV6-1 and J usage is TRBJ1-3, with unresolved D. The TCR was taken from a woman aged 25 to 39 with alopecia areata. Some clones in this sample may be carry-over from other donors' samples. The sequenced sample was whole blood, obtained in connection with sensitization to the hapten diphenylcyclopropenone (DPC). The CDR3 loop is CASSDPKWEAVGNTIYF. CDR3 coding DNA: TGTGCCAGCAGTGATCCTAAATGGGAGGCGGTTGGAAACACCATATATTTT.